This is a list of T cell receptor beta chains from one sample in a study of cytomegalovirus exposure and HLA in healthy donors. Clones were read by immunoSEQ multiplex PCR, and TCRdb kept only the in-frame ones, dropping some. There are roughly 110,000 clones in the sample; more than 70% occur only once, and around 7.8% lies in the top ten. Sequencing was carried out using PBMCs. Receptors originate from a man younger than 40 in good health and CMV-seronegative. CDR3s include the opening cysteine and the closing phenylalanine or tryptophan. Each record gives: J gene, V gene, CDR3 protein.

TRBJ1-1,TRBV6-4,CASSDTSRGTEAFF
TRBJ2-3,TRBV6-4,CASSVPSGGSSDTQYF
TRBJ2-7,TRBV28,CASTSGGQGTYEQYF
-,TRBV28,CASTGGGGYEQYF
TRBJ2-1,TRBV5-1,CASSWGGPGNEQFF
TRBJ1-4,TRBV19,CASSPPGFTNEKLFF
TRBJ2-4,TRBV2,CASSDGGLAKNIQYF
TRBJ1-1,TRBV9,CASSVDEGAVPEAFF
TRBJ1-2,TRBV30,CAWSPTGYGYTF
TRBJ2-3,TRBV9,CASSPRSGGSTDTQYF
TRBJ2-7,TRBV27,CASSTRQGAYEQYF
TRBJ1-4,TRBV5-4,CASSVRQGPNEKLFF
TRBJ2-7,TRBV19,CASRRGGTSNSYEQYF
TRBJ2-2,TRBV7-2,CASSPGQPGELFF
TRBJ2-7,TRBV6-1,CASSEAQRTGAVKQYF
TRBJ2-1,TRBV18,CASSLGTSGGNEQFF
TRBJ2-3,TRBV27,CASSLSRPGTSGRGDTQYF
TRBJ2-3,TRBV6-5,CASSYGRGTQYF
TRBJ2-1,TRBV5-1,CASSGGLAGAPTYNEQFF
TRBJ2-1,TRBV4-2,CASRLAGGPEEQFF
TRBJ2-7,TRBV12-5,CASGLVGQGSYEQYF
TRBJ2-2,TRBV27,CASSPGDRAANTGELFF
TRBJ2-1,TRBV7-2,CASSSGTKQFF
TRBJ2-5,TRBV9,CASSVGGGEETQYF
TRBJ1-6,TRBV7-9,CASSIQGDSPLHF
TRBJ1-3,TRBV6-1,CASSAGFGLSGNTIYF
TRBJ1-4,TRBV2,CASSATGGTEKLFF
TRBJ2-1,TRBV7-9,CASSPKLRLAIYNEQFF
TRBJ2-3,TRBV5-1,CASSSTGVSTDTQYF
TRBJ2-1,TRBV27,CASSLSTVPGDEQFF
TRBJ2-5,TRBV7-7,CASSFRGQQETQYF
TRBJ2-3,TRBV5-6,CASSLKTTDTQYF
TRBJ2-2,TRBV25-1,CASSKRTGAGTGELFF
TRBJ2-7,TRBV6-5,CASSYGGGSYEQYF
TRBJ2-1,TRBV5-1,CASSLTTSGYNEQFF
TRBJ2-3,TRBV7-9,CASSLVSGGTDTQYF
TRBJ1-1,TRBV29-1,CSVSRFRDRKPEAFF
TRBJ2-2,TRBV7-3,CASSQTLTGELFF
TRBJ1-4,TRBV5-1,CASSLLARHEKLFF
TRBJ2-1,TRBV5-1,CASSRRAGFDNEQFF
TRBJ1-2,TRBV2,CASSTDTPLGPANYGYTF
TRBJ2-7,TRBV30,CAWKLQGLNREQYF
TRBJ1-5,TRBV30,CAWSVYGTVSQPQHF
TRBJ2-5,TRBV6-5,CASSRQREYGETQYF
TRBJ2-2,TRBV19,CASSIVAGSGELFF
TRBJ1-1,TRBV6-1,CASSLTVNTEAFF
TRBJ2-2,TRBV5-1,CASSLTVSNTGELFF
TRBJ1-1,TRBV30,CAWRRTGLNTEAFF
TRBJ2-7,TRBV5-1,CASSLEGRGSVDEQYF
TRBJ2-7,TRBV7-3,CASSLMVGSYEQYF
TRBJ1-4,TRBV6-1,CASSEGRGINEKLFF
TRBJ2-7,TRBV11-3,CASSPGTGASSYEQYF
TRBJ1-1,TRBV4-2,CASSHEQGTTNTEAFF
TRBJ1-6,TRBV30,CAWSLTPGGNSPLHF
TRBJ2-3,TRBV28,CASSFWDRGPDTQYF